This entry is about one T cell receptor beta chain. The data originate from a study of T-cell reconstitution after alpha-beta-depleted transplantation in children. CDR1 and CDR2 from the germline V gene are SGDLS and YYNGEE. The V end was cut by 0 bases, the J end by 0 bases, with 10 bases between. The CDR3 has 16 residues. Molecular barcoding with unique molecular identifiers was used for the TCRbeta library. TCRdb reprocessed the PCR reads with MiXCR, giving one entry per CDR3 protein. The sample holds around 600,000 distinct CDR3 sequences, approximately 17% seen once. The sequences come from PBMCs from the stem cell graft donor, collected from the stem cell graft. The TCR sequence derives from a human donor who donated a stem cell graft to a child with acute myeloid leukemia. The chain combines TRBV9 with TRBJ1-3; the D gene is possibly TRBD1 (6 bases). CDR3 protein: CASSVEGQSSGNTIYF. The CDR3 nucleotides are TGTGCCAGCAGCGTAGAAGGACAGAGCTCTGGAAACACCATATATTTT.